Below are 9 T cell receptor beta chains sequenced from a single sample in a study of blood T cell repertoires in COVID-19. Profiling relied on immunoSEQ multiplex PCR, and the TCRdb table lists in-frame clones only, not all of them. Among roughly 320,000 clones listed, 65% to 90% were seen once. The sample was peripheral blood. The receptors were sampled from a human donor in a cohort sampled during active COVID-19.

The chain combines TRBV5-4 with TRBJ2-7; no clear D gene. From germline, CDR1 is SGHNT and CDR2 YYREEE (reference sequence). Trimming took off 4 bases at V and 4 bases at J, with 18 bases between the two ends. This CDR3 is built from 15 residues. The CDR3 here is CASSPATNPHYEQYF. As DNA, the CDR3 is TGTGCCAGCAGCCCTGCTACCAATCCCCATTACGAGCAGTACTTC.

The rearrangement joins TRBV5-4 to TRBJ1-2; D is unclear. The CDR3 length is 16 residues. Trimming stripped 5 bases from V and 2 bases from J, with 19 bases between. The germline CDR1 and CDR2 sequences are SGHNT and YYREEE (reference sequence). CDR3 region: CASRLPSGSENYGYTF. For the CDR3, the DNA is TGTGCCAGCAGACTCCCGAGTGGGAGTGAGAACTATGGCTACACCTTC.

This clone was seen only a few times. The chain is built from TRBV9 and TRBJ2-2; the D gene is possibly TRBD1 (6 bases). Trimming cost V 1 base and J 2 bases, with 9 bases left between them. The CDR3 consists of 15 residues. Looked up from germline, CDR1 is SGDLS and CDR2 is YYNGEE. CDR3 amino acids: CASSVQGKNTGELFF. CDR3 sequence (DNA): TGTGCCAGCAGCGTACAGGGGAAAAACACCGGGGAGCTGTTTTTT. Full variable domain (outside the CDR3, taken from reference TRBV9 and TRBJ2-2): DSGVTQTPKHLITATGQRVTLRCSPRSGDLSVYWYQQSLDQGLQFLIQYYNGEERAKGNILERFSAQQFPDLHSELNLSSLELGDSALYFCASSVQGKNTGELFFGEGSRLTVL.

The rearrangement links TRBV12-3 or TRBV12-4 to TRBJ2-1; D is perhaps TRBD2 (5 bases). This CDR3 has 13 residues. Trimming shortened V by 1 base and J by 7 bases, and 8 bases separated the two germline ends. The CDR3 DNA reads TGTGCCAGCAGTTTAGAGCGGATAAATGAGCAGTTCTTC. Translating gives CASSLERINEQFF.

This clone is a singleton in its sample. The chain has TRBV2 and TRBJ1-6; D is possibly TRBD1 (6 bases). V shed 11 bases and J shed 6 bases, with 8 bases lying between them. The CDR3 contains 11 residues. Germline lookup yields CDR1 SNHLY and CDR2 FYNNEI. CDR3 amino acids: CAEGGNSPLHF. DNA of the CDR3: TGTGCCGAAGGGGGTAATTCACCCCTCCACTTT.

V usage is TRBV2 and J usage is TRBJ2-2, with 8 bases fitting TRBD1. The germline gives CDR1 SNHLY, CDR2 FYNNEI. V lost 6 bases and J lost 4; bases outside the gene matches: 4. This CDR3 contains 14 residues. In nucleotides, the CDR3 is TGTGCCAGCAGGGACAGGGCCGTCACCGGGGAGCTGTTTTTT. Its protein is CASRDRAVTGELFF.

The chain recombines TRBV19 with TRBJ1-6, with TRBD1 matching 7 bases. The J segment lost 7 bases and the V segment lost 5 bases, leaving 5 bases of the junction unmatched. The CDR3 spans 14 residues. The V gene's germline CDR1 is LNHDA and CDR2 SQIVND (reference sequence). Here the CDR3 reads CASSVDRVNSPLHF. CDR3 DNA sequence: TGTGCCAGTAGTGTCGACAGGGTAAATTCACCCCTCCACTTT.

This rearrangement joins TRBV7-3 to TRBJ2-2; D gene ambiguous. Trimming took 4 bases from V and 7 from J, leaving 7 bases between them. Germline values: CDR1 SGHTA, CDR2 FQGTGA. The CDR3 length is 12 residues. Here the CDR3 reads CASSSSFGELFF. As DNA, the CDR3 is TGTGCCAGCAGCTCGTCTTTCGGGGAGCTGTTTTTT.

This chain uses TRBV6-5 with TRBJ2-7, with unresolved D. V was trimmed by 2 bases and J by 5 bases, leaving 19 bases between them. The germline V gene encodes CDR1 MNHEY and CDR2 SVGAGI. The CDR3 spans 16 residues. The CDR3 bases are TGTGCCAGCAGTTACACCCCATCCCCTAGTCGCCACGAGCAGTACTTC. Its translation: CASSYTPSPSRHEQYF.